A selection of T cell receptor beta chains follows, all from one sample in a study of shared clonotypes between healthy human individuals. Using immunoSEQ multiplex PCR, the repertoire was profiled, and TCRdb retains in-frame clones only, with some absent. The sample shows roughly 1 million clones, 78% of them seen only once. The sample consisted of memory CD4+ T cells from PBMCs. The receptors here all came from a man in his late teens or twenties in good health. Some clones in this sample may be carry-over from other donors' samples. The CDR3 runs from the conserved cysteine through the conserved F or W. Fields, in order: CDR3 protein, CDR3 DNA, V gene, D gene, J gene, clone size. The D gene is left open where the match is weak. For some rows the clone size is stated as once, few or many, or as a class when expanded; others skip it.

CDR3aa: CSVLGQRAAGELFF
CDR3nt: TGCAGCGTTCTAGGACAGAGGGCCGCCGGGGAGCTGTTTTTT
v_gene: TRBV29-1
d_gene: NA
j_gene: TRBJ2-2
abundance: once

CDR3aa: CASSLAGNIQYF
CDR3nt: TGTGCCAGCAGCTTGGCTGGTAACATTCAGTACTTC
v_gene: TRBV5-6
d_gene: NA
j_gene: TRBJ2-4
abundance: NA

CDR3aa: CASSQLVQGLAGVSEQFF
CDR3nt: TGCGCCAGCAGCCAACTGGTCCAAGGACTAGCGGGAGTCAGTGAGCAGTTCTTC
v_gene: TRBV4-1
d_gene: TRBD2
j_gene: TRBJ2-1
abundance: NA

CDR3aa: CASSPEVRQPQHF
CDR3nt: TGTGCCAGCAGCCCAGAGGTCCGTCAGCCCCAGCATTTT
v_gene: TRBV7-2
d_gene: NA
j_gene: TRBJ1-5
abundance: NA

CDR3aa: CASTRTSGSDTQYF
CDR3nt: TGTGCCAGCACGAGGACTAGCGGCTCCGATACGCAGTATTTT
v_gene: TRBV7-3
d_gene: TRBD2
j_gene: TRBJ2-3
abundance: NA

CDR3aa: CASSSTSYRLGGVEAFF
CDR3nt: TGTGCCAGCAGCTCGACCTCTTATCGACTTGGAGGTGTTGAAGCTTTCTTT
v_gene: TRBV13
d_gene: NA
j_gene: TRBJ1-1
abundance: NA

CDR3aa: CASSAVNPPYEQYF
CDR3nt: TGCGCCAGCAGCGCCGTCAATCCCCCCTACGAGCAGTACTTC
v_gene: TRBV4-1
d_gene: NA
j_gene: TRBJ2-7
abundance: NA

CDR3aa: CASSFRTSDTGELFF
CDR3nt: TGTGCCAGCAGCTTTAGGACTAGTGACACCGGGGAGCTGTTTTTT
v_gene: TRBV5-4
d_gene: TRBD2
j_gene: TRBJ2-2
abundance: many

CDR3aa: CASSFSGIRETQYF
CDR3nt: TGTGCCAGCAGCTTTTCCGGGATTCGGGAGACCCAGTACTTC
v_gene: TRBV5-4
d_gene: NA
j_gene: TRBJ2-5
abundance: NA

CDR3aa: CATQGAGENIQYF
CDR3nt: TGTGCCACCCAGGGGGCAGGGGAAAACATTCAGTACTTC
v_gene: TRBV6-6
d_gene: TRBD1
j_gene: TRBJ2-4
abundance: NA

CDR3aa: CASSFRVAGTYEQYF
CDR3nt: TGTGCCAGCAGTTTTAGGGTAGCGGGAACGTACGAGCAGTACTTC
v_gene: TRBV28
d_gene: TRBD2
j_gene: TRBJ2-7
abundance: NA

CDR3aa: CASNRVFSYEQYF
CDR3nt: TGTGCCAGCAACAGGGTGTTCTCCTACGAGCAGTACTTC
v_gene: TRBV2
d_gene: NA
j_gene: TRBJ2-7
abundance: NA

CDR3aa: CASRVGSLLSYEQYF
CDR3nt: TGTGCCAGCAGGGTGGGCAGTCTCCTTTCCTACGAGCAGTACTTC
v_gene: TRBV5-6
d_gene: NA
j_gene: TRBJ2-7
abundance: NA

CDR3aa: CASSPAGGNYGYTF
CDR3nt: TGCGCCAGCAGCCCGGCGGGGGGAAACTATGGCTACACCTTC
v_gene: TRBV5-1
d_gene: NA
j_gene: TRBJ1-2
abundance: NA

CDR3aa: CSVVREGADEQFF
CDR3nt: TGCAGCGTTGTCCGGGAGGGAGCAGATGAGCAGTTCTTC
v_gene: TRBV29-1
d_gene: TRBD2
j_gene: TRBJ2-1
abundance: NA

CDR3aa: CASSTSGWGYGYTF
CDR3nt: TGTGCCAGCAGTACCTCAGGGTGGGGCTATGGCTACACCTTC
v_gene: TRBV28
d_gene: NA
j_gene: TRBJ1-2
abundance: NA

CDR3aa: CASSVIRGHVSPLHF
CDR3nt: TGTGCCAGCAGTGTCATCAGGGGGCATGTTTCACCCCTCCACTTT
v_gene: TRBV28
d_gene: TRBD1
j_gene: TRBJ1-6
abundance: once

CDR3aa: CASSYSRLGVHEQFF
CDR3nt: TGTGCCAGCAGTTACTCCAGACTAGGTGTCCATGAGCAGTTCTTC
v_gene: TRBV6-5
d_gene: NA
j_gene: TRBJ2-1
abundance: NA